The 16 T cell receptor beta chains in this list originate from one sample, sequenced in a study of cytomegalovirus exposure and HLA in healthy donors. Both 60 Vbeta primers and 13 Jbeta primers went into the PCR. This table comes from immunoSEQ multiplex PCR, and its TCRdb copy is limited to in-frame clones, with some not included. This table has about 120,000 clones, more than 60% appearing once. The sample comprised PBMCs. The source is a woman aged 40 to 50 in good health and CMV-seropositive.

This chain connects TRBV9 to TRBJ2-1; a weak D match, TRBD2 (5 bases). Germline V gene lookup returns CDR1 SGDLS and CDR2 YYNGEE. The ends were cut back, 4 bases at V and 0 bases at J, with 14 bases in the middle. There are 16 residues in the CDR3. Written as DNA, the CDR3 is TGTGCCAGCAGCCCCACACCGGGATACTCCTACAATGAGCAGTTCTTC. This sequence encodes CASSPTPGYSYNEQFF.

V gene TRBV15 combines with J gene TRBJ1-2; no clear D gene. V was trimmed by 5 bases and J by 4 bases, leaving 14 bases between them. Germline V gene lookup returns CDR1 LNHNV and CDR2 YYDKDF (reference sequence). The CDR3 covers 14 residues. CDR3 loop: CATSGPVGRYGYTF. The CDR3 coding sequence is TGTGCCACCAGCGGTCCAGTGGGCCGCTATGGCTACACCTTC.

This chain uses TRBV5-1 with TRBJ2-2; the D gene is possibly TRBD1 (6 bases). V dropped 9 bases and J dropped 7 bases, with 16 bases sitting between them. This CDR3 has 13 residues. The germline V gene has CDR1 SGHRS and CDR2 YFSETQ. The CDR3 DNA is TGCGCCACCACCAACGAGGGGGACGGGGAGCTGTTTTTT. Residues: CATTNEGDGELFF.

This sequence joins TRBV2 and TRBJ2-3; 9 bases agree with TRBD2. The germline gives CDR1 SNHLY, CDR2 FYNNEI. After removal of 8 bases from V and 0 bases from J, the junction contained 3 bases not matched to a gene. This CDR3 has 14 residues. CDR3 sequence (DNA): TGTGCCAGCCTAGCGGGGCTAAGCACAGATACGCAGTATTTT. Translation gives CASLAGLSTDTQYF.

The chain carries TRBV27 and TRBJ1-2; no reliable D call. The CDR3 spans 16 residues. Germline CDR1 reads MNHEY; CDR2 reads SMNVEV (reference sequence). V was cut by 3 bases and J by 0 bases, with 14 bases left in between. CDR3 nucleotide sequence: TGTGCCAGCAGTTTCGGGTTCGGCCTTTCTAACTATGGCTACACCTTC. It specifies CASSFGFGLSNYGYTF.

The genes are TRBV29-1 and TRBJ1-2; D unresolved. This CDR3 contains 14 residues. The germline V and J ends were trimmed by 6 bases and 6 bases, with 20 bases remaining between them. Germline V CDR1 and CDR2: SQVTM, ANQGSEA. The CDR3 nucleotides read TGCAGCGTAGCCGGCCGGCAGCGGTTAAATGGCTACACCTTC. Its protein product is CSVAGRQRLNGYTF. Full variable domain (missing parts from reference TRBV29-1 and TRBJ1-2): SAVISQKPSRDICQRGTSLTIQCQVDSQVTMMFWYRQQPGQSLTLIATANQGSEATYESGFVIDKFPISRPNLTFSTLTVSNMSPEDSSIYLCSVAGRQRLNGYTFGSGTRLTVV.

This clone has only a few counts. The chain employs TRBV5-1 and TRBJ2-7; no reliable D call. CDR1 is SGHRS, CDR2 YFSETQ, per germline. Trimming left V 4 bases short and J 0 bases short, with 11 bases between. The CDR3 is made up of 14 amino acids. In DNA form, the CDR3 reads TGCGCCAGCAGCACCGACCCTAGCTCCTACGAGCAGTACTTC. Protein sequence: CASSTDPSSYEQYF.

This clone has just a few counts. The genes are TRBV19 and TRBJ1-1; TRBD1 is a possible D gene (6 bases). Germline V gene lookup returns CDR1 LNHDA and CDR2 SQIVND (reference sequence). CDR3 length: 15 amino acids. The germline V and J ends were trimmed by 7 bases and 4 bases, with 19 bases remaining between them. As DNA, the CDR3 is TGTGCCAGTAACCTCCAGGGGAGTCGGATCACTGAAGCTTTCTTT. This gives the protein CASNLQGSRITEAFF.

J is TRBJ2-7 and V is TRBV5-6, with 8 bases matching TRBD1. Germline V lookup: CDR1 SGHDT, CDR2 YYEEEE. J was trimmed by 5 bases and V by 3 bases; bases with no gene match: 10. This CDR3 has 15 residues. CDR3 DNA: TGTGCCAGCAGCTCGGGACAGGCCTACCACAACGAGCAGTACTTC. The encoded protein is CASSSGQAYHNEQYF.

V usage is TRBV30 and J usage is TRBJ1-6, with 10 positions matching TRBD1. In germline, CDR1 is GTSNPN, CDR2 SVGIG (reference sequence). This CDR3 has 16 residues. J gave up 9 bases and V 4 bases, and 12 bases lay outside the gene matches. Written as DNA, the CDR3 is TGTGCCTGGACCCTTTCGGGGGGACAGGGGTCTTCACCCCTCCACTTT. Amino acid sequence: CAWTLSGGQGSSPLHF.

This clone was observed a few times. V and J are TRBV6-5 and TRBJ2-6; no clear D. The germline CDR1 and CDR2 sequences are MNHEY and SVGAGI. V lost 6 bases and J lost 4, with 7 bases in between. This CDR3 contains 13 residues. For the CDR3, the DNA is TGTGCCAGCAGGCGGCTCGGGGCCAACGTCCTGACTTTC. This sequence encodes CASRRLGANVLTF.

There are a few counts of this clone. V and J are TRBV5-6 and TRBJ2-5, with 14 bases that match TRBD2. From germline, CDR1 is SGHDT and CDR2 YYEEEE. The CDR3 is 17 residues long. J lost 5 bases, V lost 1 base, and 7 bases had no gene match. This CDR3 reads CASSLRLAGGLSETQYF. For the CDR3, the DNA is TGTGCCAGCAGCTTGAGACTAGCGGGGGGGCTGAGTGAGACCCAGTACTTC.

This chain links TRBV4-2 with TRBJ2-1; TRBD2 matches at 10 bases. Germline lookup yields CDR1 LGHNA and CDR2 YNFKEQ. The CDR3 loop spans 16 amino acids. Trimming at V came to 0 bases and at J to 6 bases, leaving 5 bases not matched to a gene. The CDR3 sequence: CASSQDTASGSNEQFF. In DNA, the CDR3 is TGTGCCAGCAGCCAAGATACGGCTAGCGGGAGCAATGAGCAGTTCTTC.

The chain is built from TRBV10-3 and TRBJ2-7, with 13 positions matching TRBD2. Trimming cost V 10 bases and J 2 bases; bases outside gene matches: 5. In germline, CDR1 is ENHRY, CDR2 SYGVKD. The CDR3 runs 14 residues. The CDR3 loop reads CATGTSGRAYEQYF. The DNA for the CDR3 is TGTGCCACCGGAACTAGCGGGAGGGCCTACGAGCAGTACTTC.

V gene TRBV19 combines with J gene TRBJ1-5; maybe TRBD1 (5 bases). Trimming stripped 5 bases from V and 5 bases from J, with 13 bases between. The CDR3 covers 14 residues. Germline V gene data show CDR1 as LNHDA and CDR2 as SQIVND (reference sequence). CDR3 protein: CASSPVWGDQPQHF. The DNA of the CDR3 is TGTGCCAGTAGTCCCGTTTGGGGGGATCAGCCCCAGCATTTT. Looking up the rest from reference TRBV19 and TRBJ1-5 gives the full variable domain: DGGITQSPKYLFRKEGQNVTLSCEQNLNHDAMYWYRQDPGQGLRLIYYSQIVNDFQKGDIAEGYSVSREKKESFPLTVTSAQKNPTAFYLCASSPVWGDQPQHFGDGTRLSIL.

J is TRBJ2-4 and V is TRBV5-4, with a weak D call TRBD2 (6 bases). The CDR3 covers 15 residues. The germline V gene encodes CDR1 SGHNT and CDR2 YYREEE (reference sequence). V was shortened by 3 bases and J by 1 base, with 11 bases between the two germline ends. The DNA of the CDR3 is TGTGCCAGCAGCTCGGGACTCGCCGCCAAAAACATTCAGTACTTC. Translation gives CASSSGLAAKNIQYF.